This T cell receptor (beta chain) was found in a study of regulatory T cells in long-lasting Graves disease. Study results and limitations: New patients shared about 910 public clonotypes, and persistent patients shared more, with about 2,700.

There are 15 residues in the CDR3. V was cut by 1 base and J by 3 bases, with 12 bases left in between. In germline, CDR1 is SGHAT, CDR2 FQNNGV. Researchers made TCR beta libraries by using iRepertoire HTBI primers and running Arm-PCR on CDR3 regions. One entry per CDR3 protein results from TCRdb running MiXCR on the multiplex PCR reads. The table lists some 560,000 distinct CDR3 sequences, about 16% of them singletons. Time point here: newly diagnosed GD, antithyroid drugs for less than 3 months. From RNA extracted from PBMCs, the TCR library was made. With respect to this clonotype: Its specificity is unknown.

This sample also appeared in a second study, on T cells in Graves' hyperthyroidism and ophthalmopathy.

The sample was peripheral blood mononuclear cells (PBMCs), taken at new diagnosis, from a patient treated with antithyroid drugs. This TCR derives from a woman aged 35-65 years with Graves disease. The chain employs TRBV11-2 and TRBJ1-1; no clear D. DNA of the CDR3: TGTGCCAGCAGCTTAGTCCCTGCGTTGGACACTGAAGCTTTCTTT. Translating it yields CASSLVPALDTEAFF.